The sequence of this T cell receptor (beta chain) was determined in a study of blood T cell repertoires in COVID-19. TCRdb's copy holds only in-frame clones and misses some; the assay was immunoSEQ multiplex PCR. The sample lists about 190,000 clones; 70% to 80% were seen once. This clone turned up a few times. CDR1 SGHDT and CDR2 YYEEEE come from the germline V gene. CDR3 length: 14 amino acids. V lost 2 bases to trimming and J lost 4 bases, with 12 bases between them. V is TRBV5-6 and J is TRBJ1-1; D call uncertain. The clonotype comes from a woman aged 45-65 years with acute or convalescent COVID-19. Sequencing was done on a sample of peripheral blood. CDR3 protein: CASSFIGSRTEAFF. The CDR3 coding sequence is TGTGCCAGCAGCTTTATAGGGAGTCGCACTGAAGCTTTCTTT.